The T cell receptor beta chain described here comes from a study of beta chain features in type 1 diabetes. Turning to the study itself: Cell yields, age and gender were similar between patients and healthy donors. Study conclusions and caveats: TCRB CDR3s were moderately but significantly shorter in Type 1 diabetes patients in all four CD4+ subsets. Relative to healthy donors, patients appeared to have naive, central memory and Treg TCRB repertoires that were more similar. At VDJ recombination sites, type 1 diabetes patients had fewer insertions and more deleted nucleotides. Whether TCRB rearrangement is influenced by HLA type was left unresolved in this analysis.

As to this clone: No antigen is known for it. Other DNA sequences from this sample encode an identical CDR3 as well.

cDNA synthesis used the whole RNA isolate, giving expressed TCRB sequences. Measured with immunoSEQ multiplex PCR; TCRdb has only the in-frame clones, and not every one. The sample lists about 700,000 clones, around 15% occurring once. CDR1 MDHEN and CDR2 SYDVKM come from the germline V gene. CDR3 length equals 12 residues. The junction had 2 bases not matched to a gene; V was cut back by 6 bases and J by 5 bases. The clonotype was recovered from a man aged 18 to 29 with type 1 diabetes. The V call is TRBV28, the J call TRBJ1-2; TRBD1 matches 8 bases. Sequenced material: naive CD4+ T cells from blood. The CDR3 bases are TGTGCCAGCAGCAACAGGGGGTATGGCTACACCTTC. Encoded protein: CASSNRGYGYTF.